This entry is about one TCR beta chain. The PCR was carried out with 60 Vbeta primers and 13 Jbeta primers. Using immunoSEQ multiplex PCR, the repertoire was profiled, and TCRdb retains in-frame clones only, with some absent. The sample contains about 110,000 clones, around three quarters of which appear only once. This specimen belongs to a study of cytomegalovirus exposure and HLA in healthy donors. The CDR3 has 12 amino acids. V lost 6 bases to trimming and J lost 6 bases; unmatched junction nucleotides: 3. Germline lookup yields CDR1 SGHTA and CDR2 FQGNSA. This TCR was sampled from a man aged 30-40 years in good health and CMV-seropositive. Sequenced material: PBMCs. The V and J genes are TRBV7-2 and TRBJ1-2; 8 bases are shared with TRBD1. The CDR3 nucleotides are TGTGCCAGCAGTTCGACAGGGGATGGCTACACCTTC. It codes for CASSSTGDGYTF.